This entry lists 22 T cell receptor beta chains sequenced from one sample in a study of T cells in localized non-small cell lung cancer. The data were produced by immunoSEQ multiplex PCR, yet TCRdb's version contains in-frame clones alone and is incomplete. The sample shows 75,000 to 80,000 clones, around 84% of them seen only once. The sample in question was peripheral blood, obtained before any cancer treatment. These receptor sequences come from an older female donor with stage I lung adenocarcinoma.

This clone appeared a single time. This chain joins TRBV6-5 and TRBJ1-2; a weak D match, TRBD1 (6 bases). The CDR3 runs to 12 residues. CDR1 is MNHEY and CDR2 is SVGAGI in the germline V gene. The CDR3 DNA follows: TGTGCGGTAGGGACACCGATCTATGGCTACACCTTC. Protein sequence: CAVGTPIYGYTF.

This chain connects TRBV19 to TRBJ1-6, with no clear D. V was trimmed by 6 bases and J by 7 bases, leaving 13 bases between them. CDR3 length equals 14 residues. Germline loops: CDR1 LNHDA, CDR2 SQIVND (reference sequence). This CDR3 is CASRDRASNSPLHF. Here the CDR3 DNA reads TGTGCCAGTAGGGACCGGGCCTCGAATTCACCCCTCCACTTT.

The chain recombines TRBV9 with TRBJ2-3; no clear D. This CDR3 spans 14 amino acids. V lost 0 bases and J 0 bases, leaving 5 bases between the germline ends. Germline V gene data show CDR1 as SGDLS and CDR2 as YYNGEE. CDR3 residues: CASSVGPSTDTQYF. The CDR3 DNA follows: TGTGCCAGCAGCGTAGGCCCTAGCACAGATACGCAGTATTTT.

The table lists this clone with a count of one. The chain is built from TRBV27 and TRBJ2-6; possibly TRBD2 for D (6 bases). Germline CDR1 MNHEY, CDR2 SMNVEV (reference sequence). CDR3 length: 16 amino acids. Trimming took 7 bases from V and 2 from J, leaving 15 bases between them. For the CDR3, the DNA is TGTGCCAGCACCTCCCCCGCGGGGACTGGGGCCAACGTCCTGACTTTC. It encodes CASTSPAGTGANVLTF.

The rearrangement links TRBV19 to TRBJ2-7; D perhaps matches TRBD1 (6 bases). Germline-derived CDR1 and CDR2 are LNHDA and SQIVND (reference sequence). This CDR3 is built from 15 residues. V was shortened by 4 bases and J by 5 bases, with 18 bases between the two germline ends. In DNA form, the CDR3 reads TGTGCCAGTAGTACAGGACAGCGTCCTACGGACGAGCAGTACTTC. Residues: CASSTGQRPTDEQYF.

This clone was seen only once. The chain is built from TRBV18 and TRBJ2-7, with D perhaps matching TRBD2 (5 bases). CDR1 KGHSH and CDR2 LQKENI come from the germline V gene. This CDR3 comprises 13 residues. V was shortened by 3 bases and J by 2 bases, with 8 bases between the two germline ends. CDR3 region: CASSPARAYEQYF. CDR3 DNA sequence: TGTGCCAGCTCACCTGCGAGGGCCTACGAGCAGTACTTC. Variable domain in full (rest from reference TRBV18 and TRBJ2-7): NAGVMQNPRHLVRRRGQEARLRCSPMKGHSHVYWYRQLPEEGLKFMVYLQKENIIDESGMPKERFSAEFPKEGPSILRIQQVVRGDSAAYFCASSPARAYEQYFGPGTRLTVT.

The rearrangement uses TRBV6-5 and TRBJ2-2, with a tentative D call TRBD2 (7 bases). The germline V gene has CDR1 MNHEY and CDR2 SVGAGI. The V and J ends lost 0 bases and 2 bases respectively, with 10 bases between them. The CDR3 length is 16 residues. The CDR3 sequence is CASSYSWGGNTGELFF. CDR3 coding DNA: TGTGCCAGCAGTTACTCGTGGGGGGGCAACACCGGGGAGCTGTTTTTT.

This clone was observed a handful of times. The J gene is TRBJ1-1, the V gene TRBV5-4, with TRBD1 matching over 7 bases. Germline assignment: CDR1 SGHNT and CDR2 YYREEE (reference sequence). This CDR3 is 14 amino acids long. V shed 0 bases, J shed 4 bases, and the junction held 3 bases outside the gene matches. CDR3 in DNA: TGTGCCAGCAGCTTGGAGGGGACAGTCACTGAAGCTTTCTTT. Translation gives CASSLEGTVTEAFF.

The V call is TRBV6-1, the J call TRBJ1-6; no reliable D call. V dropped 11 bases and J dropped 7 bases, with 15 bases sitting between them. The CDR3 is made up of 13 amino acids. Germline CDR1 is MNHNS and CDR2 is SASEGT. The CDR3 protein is CAVRSDGNSPLHF. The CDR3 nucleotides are TGTGCCGTAAGGAGTGATGGGAATTCACCCCTCCACTTT.

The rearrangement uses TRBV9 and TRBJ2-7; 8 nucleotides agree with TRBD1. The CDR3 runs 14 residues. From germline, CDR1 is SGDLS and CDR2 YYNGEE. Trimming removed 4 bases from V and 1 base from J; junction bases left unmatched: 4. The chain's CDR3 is CASSPRQGSYEQYF. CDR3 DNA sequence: TGTGCCAGCAGCCCCCGACAGGGGTCCTACGAGCAGTACTTC.

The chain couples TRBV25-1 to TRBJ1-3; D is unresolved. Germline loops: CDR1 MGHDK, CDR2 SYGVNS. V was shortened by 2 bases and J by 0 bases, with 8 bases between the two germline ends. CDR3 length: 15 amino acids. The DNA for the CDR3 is TGTGCCAGCAGTGAAGGACTGAACTCTGGAAACACCATATATTTT. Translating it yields CASSEGLNSGNTIYF.

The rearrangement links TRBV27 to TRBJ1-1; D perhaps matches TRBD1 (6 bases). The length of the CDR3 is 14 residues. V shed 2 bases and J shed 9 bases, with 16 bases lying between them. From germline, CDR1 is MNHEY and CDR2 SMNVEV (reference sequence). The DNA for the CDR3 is TGTGCCAGCAGTTTACGCCCCGGACAGTCAAAAGCTTTCTTT. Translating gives CASSLRPGQSKAFF.

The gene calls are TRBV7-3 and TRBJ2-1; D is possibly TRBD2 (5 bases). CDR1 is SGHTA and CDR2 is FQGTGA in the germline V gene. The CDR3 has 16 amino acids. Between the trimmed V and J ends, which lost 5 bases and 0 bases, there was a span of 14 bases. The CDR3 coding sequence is TGTGCCAGCAGCCCGCCGGGGAGTACCTCCTACAATGAGCAGTTCTTC. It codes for CASSPPGSTSYNEQFF.

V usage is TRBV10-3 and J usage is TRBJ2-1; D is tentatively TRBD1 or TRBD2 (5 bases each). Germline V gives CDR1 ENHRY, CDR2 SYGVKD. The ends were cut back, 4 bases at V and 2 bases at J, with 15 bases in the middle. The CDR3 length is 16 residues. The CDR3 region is CAISAGTNGPYNEQFF. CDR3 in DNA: TGTGCCATCAGTGCCGGGACCAACGGCCCCTACAATGAGCAGTTCTTC.

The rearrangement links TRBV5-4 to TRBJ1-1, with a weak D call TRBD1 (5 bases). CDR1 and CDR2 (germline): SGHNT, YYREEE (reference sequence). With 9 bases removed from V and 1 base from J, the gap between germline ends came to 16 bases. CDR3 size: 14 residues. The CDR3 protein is CANTRQGGNTEAFF. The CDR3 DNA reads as TGTGCCAATACCCGTCAGGGCGGGAACACTGAAGCTTTCTTT.

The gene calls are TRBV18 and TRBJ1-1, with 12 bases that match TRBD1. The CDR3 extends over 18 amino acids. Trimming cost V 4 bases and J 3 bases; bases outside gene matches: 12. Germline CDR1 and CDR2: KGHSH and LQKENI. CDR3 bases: TGTGCCAGCTCACGCTCGTGGGACAGGGGGCTTTTATACACTGAAGCTTTCTTT. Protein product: CASSRSWDRGLLYTEAFF.

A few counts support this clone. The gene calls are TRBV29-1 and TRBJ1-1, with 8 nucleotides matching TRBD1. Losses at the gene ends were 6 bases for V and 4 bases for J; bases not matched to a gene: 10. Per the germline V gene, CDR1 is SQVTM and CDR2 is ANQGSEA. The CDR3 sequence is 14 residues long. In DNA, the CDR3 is TGCAGCGTCCAGACAGGGGACGGGAGCACTGAAGCTTTCTTT. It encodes CSVQTGDGSTEAFF. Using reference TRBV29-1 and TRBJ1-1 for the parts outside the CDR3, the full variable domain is SAVISQKPSRDICQRGTSLTIQCQVDSQVTMMFWYRQQPGQSLTLIATANQGSEATYESGFVIDKFPISRPNLTFSTLTVSNMSPEDSSIYLCSVQTGDGSTEAFFGQGTRLTVV.

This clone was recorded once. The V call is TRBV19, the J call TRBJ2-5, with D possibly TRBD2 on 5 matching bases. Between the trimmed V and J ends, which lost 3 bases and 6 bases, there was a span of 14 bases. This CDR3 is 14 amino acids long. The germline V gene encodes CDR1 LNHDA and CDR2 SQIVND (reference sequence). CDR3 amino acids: CASSIPGFGQTQYF. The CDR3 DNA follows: TGTGCCAGTAGTATCCCGGGATTTGGACAGACCCAGTACTTC.

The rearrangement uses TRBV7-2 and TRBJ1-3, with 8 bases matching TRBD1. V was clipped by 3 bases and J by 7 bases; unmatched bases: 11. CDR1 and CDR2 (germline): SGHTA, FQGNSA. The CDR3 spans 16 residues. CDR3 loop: CASSFGGQGQGNTIYF. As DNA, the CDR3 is TGTGCCAGCAGCTTCGGAGGACAGGGTCAGGGGAACACCATATATTTT.

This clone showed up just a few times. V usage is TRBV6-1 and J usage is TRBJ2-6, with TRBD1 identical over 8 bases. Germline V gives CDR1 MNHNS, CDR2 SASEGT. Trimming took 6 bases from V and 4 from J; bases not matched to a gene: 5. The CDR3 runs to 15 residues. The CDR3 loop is CASRNRGVGANVLTF. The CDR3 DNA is TGTGCCAGCAGGAACAGGGGGGTAGGGGCCAACGTCCTGACTTTC.

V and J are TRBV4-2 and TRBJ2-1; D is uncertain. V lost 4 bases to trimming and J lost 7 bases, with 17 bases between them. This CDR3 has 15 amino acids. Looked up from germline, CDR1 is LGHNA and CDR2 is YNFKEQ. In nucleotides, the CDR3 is TGTGCCAGCAGCCCATCCTGGGATCTTGATAATGAGCAGTTCTTC. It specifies CASSPSWDLDNEQFF.

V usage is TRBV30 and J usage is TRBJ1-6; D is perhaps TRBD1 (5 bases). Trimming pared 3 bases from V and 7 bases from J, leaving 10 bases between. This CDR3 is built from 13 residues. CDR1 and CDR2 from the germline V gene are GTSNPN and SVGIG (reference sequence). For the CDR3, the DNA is TGTGCCTGGAGGGGACCTATCAATTCACCCCTCCACTTT. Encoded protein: CAWRGPINSPLHF.